The sequence of this T cell receptor beta chain was determined in a study of control samples from healthy donors and cancer patients. Some clones are missing from TCRdb's copy, which holds only in-frame ones; the method was immunoSEQ multiplex PCR. This sample has approximately 130,000 clones, with 89% found just once. Input material: blood. This sequence originates from a man aged 45-65 years in good health.

The CDR3 here is CASSLGTGGYTF. CDR3 DNA: TGCGCCAGCAGCTTAGGGACGGGCGGCTACACCTTC. V and J are TRBV5-1 and TRBJ1-2; D perhaps matches TRBD1 (5 bases). V dropped 2 bases and J dropped 8 bases, with 10 bases sitting between them. This CDR3 has 12 residues. Germline V lookup: CDR1 SGHRS, CDR2 YFSETQ. The complete variable domain, with remaining parts taken from reference TRBV5-1 and TRBJ1-2, reads KAGVTQTPRYLIKTRGQQVTLSCSPISGHRSVSWYQQTPGQGLQFLFEYFSETQRNKGNFPGRFSGRQFSNSRSEMNVSTLELGDSALYLCASSLGTGGYTFGSGTRLTVV.